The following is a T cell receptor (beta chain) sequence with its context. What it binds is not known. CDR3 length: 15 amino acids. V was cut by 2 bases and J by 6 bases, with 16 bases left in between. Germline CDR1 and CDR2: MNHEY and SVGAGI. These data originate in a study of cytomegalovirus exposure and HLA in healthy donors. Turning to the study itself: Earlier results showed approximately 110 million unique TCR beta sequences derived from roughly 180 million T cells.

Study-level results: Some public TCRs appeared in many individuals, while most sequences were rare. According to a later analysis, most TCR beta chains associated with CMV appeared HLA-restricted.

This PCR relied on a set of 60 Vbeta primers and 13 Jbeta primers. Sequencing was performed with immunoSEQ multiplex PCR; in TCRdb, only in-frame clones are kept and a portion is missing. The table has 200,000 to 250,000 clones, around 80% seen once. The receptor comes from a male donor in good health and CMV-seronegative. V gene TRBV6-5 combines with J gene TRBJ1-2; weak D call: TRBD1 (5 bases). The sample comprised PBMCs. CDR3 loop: CASSYGTGNQDGYTF. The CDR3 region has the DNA TGTGCCAGCAGTTACGGAACAGGCAATCAGGATGGCTACACCTTC.